A single T cell receptor (beta chain) is shown here with its context. The specificity of this receptor is unknown. Base-call qualities are not available, and no considerably larger clone is one nucleotide away. This specimen belongs to a study of cytomegalovirus exposure and HLA in healthy donors listed by TCRdb under 2017. As for the study more broadly: An earlier analysis of approximately 640 of the donors reported 250 to 300 Gb of sequence data and 120 million or so unique TCR beta sequences from some 180 million T cells. An early release that covered fewer than 800 HLA-typed donors contained 250 to 350 gigabases of sequencing data and roughly 84 million unique TCR sequences. Among the 398 genotyped donors, more than 70% belonged to the genetic ancestry cluster associated with self-reported Caucasian donors. The study aimed to test whether cataloging public T cell receptors could reveal signatures of past pathogen exposure. The study used immunosequencing to profile the T cell repertoires of some 600 subjects and linked those repertoires to cytomegalovirus serostatus. A separate validation cohort of roughly 130 different subjects was used in addition to the approximately 640-subject first cohort. The study combined high-throughput TCR immunosequencing, statistical association of individual TCRs with disease status, and machine learning to predict cytomegalovirus infection status. A later analysis re-examined previously published TCR beta repertoires from around 670 donors and added high-resolution HLA genotyping to investigate patterns of TCR occurrence. In the later analysis, no new phenotypic data were used to find candidate immune exposures; instead, reliance was placed on TCR beta sequences and their occurrence across donors. In an earlier analysis of more than 550 of the donors, high-throughput TCR beta sequencing was used to judge whether each TCR beta V gene segment behaved as functional or pseudogenic. Alongside the repertoire data, information on donor age, sex, ethnicity and CMV serostatus was compiled. A later genetic analysis used genome-wide SNP genotypes for about 65% of the roughly 670 donors, treating that subset as a discovery cohort. All discovery cohort repertoires had been generated on a single sequencing platform. HLA typing covered class I and class II loci at four-digit resolution. Typing coverage differed by locus: A, B, C, DRB1 and DQB1 were typed in about 629-640 donors, DQA1 in approximately 520, DPA1 in roughly 590, and DPB1 in around 440. Because of strong linkage in the cohort, five DR-DQ haplotypes were treated as single units for association and clustering. Among some 410 genotyped donors of the cohort, an average of around 240,000 unique TCR beta nucleotide sequences was sequenced per donor, of which about 19% were non-productive. On the study overall, not on this receptor specifically: The only immune exposure information available for the cohort was CMV serostatus. Because HLA typing was unavailable for some donors at each locus, only the typed subset was used in association tests. A later analysis associated 17,000 or so TCR beta sequences with specific HLA alleles at a false discovery rate of 0.05. Linkage disequilibrium might explain the correlated functional status among segregating V segments, but an unknown experimental factor could not be ruled out. According to a later analysis, most CMV-associated TCR beta chains appeared to be HLA-restricted, and the HLA associations seemed to be driven largely by CMV exposure. Assigning TCR associations to individual alleles was difficult when HLA alleles, especially DR and DQ, strongly co-occurred. According to a later analysis, TCR association rates differed among HLA loci, with DRB1 alleles showing the most associated TCRs and HLA-C alleles showing the fewest. Several of the top co-occurrence clusters appeared to be linked to parvovirus B19, influenza, CMV and Epstein-Barr virus, according to a later analysis. In vitro tests confirmed that a few of the cytomegalovirus-associated TCR beta chains recognize cytomegalovirus antigens. It was suggested by the authors that the approach could potentially be generalized to other disease states and immunological phenotypes. In an earlier analysis of roughly 560 of the donors, most TCR beta V segments were observed in productive rearrangements about 90% or about 30% of the time, broadly matching IMGT annotations. Most TCR sequences were seen in very few donors, while some public TCRs were found in many individuals. A further reported finding was that TCR beta sequences accurately predicted the HLA-A and HLA-B alleles for most subjects in the first cohort. A cluster of highly shared sequence variants was judged likely to be a technical artifact of the sequencing pipeline. The study listed around 160 TCR beta chains as associated with cytomegalovirus. A later analysis found that HLA-associated TCR beta chains were more clonally expanded and had lower generation probabilities than equally common non-associated chains. In a later genetic analysis, fewer N-insertions in productive TCRs were reported among donors in an Asian-associated ancestry cluster than the approximately 630-donor mean. Approximately 18 rarely observed V segments, including chromosome 9 orphons, were excluded from the earlier analysis of about 600 of the donors because counts were too low. In this cohort, only TCR beta chains were sequenced, and detectable features were limited by the absence of alpha or paired-chain data. In a later genetic analysis, a missense DCLRE1C variant was associated with V-gene and J-gene trimming of TCR beta chains, and the association was replicated in an independent cohort. The 87-base-pair reads could not distinguish some IMGT-functional V segments, including TRBV6-2 and TRBV6-3, so those segments were excluded. The classifier was reported to diagnose cytomegalovirus status with high specificity and sensitivity in both the original and validation cohorts. The presence/absence analyses assumed that sequencing depth was roughly uniform across donors, and that assumption may not be true.

The CDR3 runs 15 residues from the cysteine to the phenylalanine. Of the read, only the CDR3 DNA is kept; its 45 bases are in frame from base 1. V has 4 bases trimmed and J has 2 bases trimmed; junction bases matching no gene number 3. The germline V gene supplies CDR1 MDHEN and CDR2 SYDVKM. Preparation of the library involved the immunoSEQ multiplex PCR assay. A mixture of 60 forward primers for TCR Vbeta segments and 13 reverse primers for TCR Jbeta segments was used in the multiplex PCR. The CDR3 region of rearranged TCR beta genes was amplified from genomic DNA with a multiplex PCR assay. The amplified TCR beta libraries were sequenced on the Illumina HiSeq System as 87-base-pair reads. The authors' analysis ran thus. A later analysis counted approximately 76 million unique TCR beta chains across the roughly 700 repertoires, and some 12 million of these chains were shared by at least two donors. Raw reads were error-corrected and collapsed into unique sequences by a nearest-neighbor algorithm in which closely related sequences were merged to remove PCR and sequencing errors. Alignment of CDR3 sequences to IMGT reference sequences was used to assign V, D and J gene segments. For a sequence to be retained, a match of at least six nucleotides to both a V gene segment and a J gene segment was required. A rearrangement counted as productive if the CDR3 had no stop codons and remained in frame with V and J, and every other rearrangement counted as non-productive. CDR3 was defined by IMGT convention, running from the second conserved V-encoded cysteine to the conserved J-encoded phenylalanine. The earlier analysis of some 580 of the donors excluded any sequence lacking an unambiguous match to a single V gene segment. In an earlier analysis of about 590 of the donors, a V segment was called functional when productive rearrangements were above 56.7%, and segregating when the standard deviation between donors exceeded 5%. To diagnose cytomegalovirus status from the catalog of TCR beta chain sequences, a statistical classification framework was built. In a later analysis, TCR nucleotide sequences were compared against IMGT/GENE-DB human TR gene sequences so that V and J genes could be assigned. The TCRdist pipeline was used in a later analysis to assign CDR3 sequences and most-parsimonious VDJ recombination scenarios. In a later analysis, every TCR beta chain was defined by the combination of its CDR3 amino acid sequence and its V-gene family, and reads without a unique V-gene family were dropped. As a way to deal with suspected cross-contamination and a sequencing artifact, a later analysis dropped over 550 nucleotide sequences that were highly shared and had low generation probability. A later analysis calculated a clonal expansion index for each public chain from normalized within-repertoire ranks of inferred template counts. A later analysis computed generation probabilities with a VDJ recombination model fitted to out-of-frame rearrangements, and checked the results against IGoR. In a later analysis, TCR-TCR, TCR-HLA and TCR-CMV co-occurrence was scored with hypergeometric tests, and a repertoire-size bias correction was applied to TCR pairs. In a later analysis, false discovery rates were estimated by permuting HLA or CMV assignments 20 times. A later analysis grouped co-occurring TCRs with DBSCAN, adding TCRdist sequence similarity when clustering within HLA-allele-positive subsets. Repertoires with fewer than 30,000 or more than 120,000 public chains were left out of co-occurrence clustering, as were a handful of repertoires with anomalous nucleotide sharing. The source is immuneACCESS, and TCRdb retained only in-frame sequences with V and J called. Part of the clones is not carried over; for the studies checked, unresolved V genes explain less than half of this, and the remainder is unexplained. That table furnishes V, J and clone size, whereas the DNA furnished D and trimming. The sample profile shows over 55,000 clones; about 90% of them were found once. Approximately 1.4% of the sample lies in the top ten.

The cohort consisted of some 670 healthy bone marrow donors. Cohort members were all nominally healthy when sampled, although unrecorded immune exposures were likely present. The donor tested CMV seronegative and was one of the 352 seronegative cohort members. A peripheral blood sample was provided by each donor, and peripheral blood mononuclear cells were used for TCR beta sequencing. The Qiagen DNeasy Blood Extraction Kit was used to extract genomic DNA from the blood cell samples. The sample consisted of PBMCs. The sequence joins TRBV28 to TRBJ2-3; 10 central bases correspond to TRBD2. The clonotype was recovered from a young man in good health and CMV-seronegative. The CDR3 corresponds to CASSYSGGNTDTQYF. In nucleotides, the sequence is TGTGCCAGCAGTTATAGCGGGGGGAACACAGATACGCAGTATTTT.